This T cell receptor beta chain emerged from a study of synovial regulatory T cells in juvenile arthritis. About this clone: No antigen is known for it.

Study results and caveats: Inflammation-associated Treg cells in blood had less TCR diversity than the remaining blood Treg cells.

The CDR3 covers 12 residues. The DNA is not on file. Germline CDR1 and CDR2: SGHVS and FQNEAQ. The repertoire was sequenced with immunoSEQ multiplex PCR; TCRdb's copy has only in-frame clones and lacks some. This sample's table reports 9,700 or so clones. This receptor was obtained from a donor between 2 and 29 years old with juvenile idiopathic arthritis. The specimen was Treg cells from blood. Subset reported: HLA-DR+ inflammation-associated blood Treg cells. The genes are TRBV7-8 and TRBJ2-3; the TCRdb D gene call, TRBD1, has no DNA to confirm it. The chain's CDR3 is CASSLEGKFQYF. The full variable domain, in which reference TRBV7-8 and TRBJ2-3 provide the parts outside the CDR3, is GAGVSQSPRYKVAKRGQDVALRCDPISGHVSLFWYQQALGQGPEFLTYFQNEAQLDKSGLPSDRFFAERPEGSVSTLKIQRTQQEDSAVYLCASSLEGKFQYFGPGTRLTVL.